These T cell receptor beta chains were read from a single sample in a study of cytomegalovirus exposure and HLA in healthy donors. TCRdb's copy holds only in-frame clones and misses some; the assay was immunoSEQ multiplex PCR. The sample has about 97,000 clones; approximately 95% are singletons. Sequencing input: PBMCs. The origin of the receptors is a woman between 18 and 29 years old in good health and CMV-seronegative. Each CDR3 is given with its conserved first and last residue. Fields, in order: clone size, J gene, D gene, V gene, CDR3 protein, CDR3 DNA. D genes are given only for firm matches. Some rows mark clone size as missing; the rest say once, few, many or name a class of expanded clone.

>-|TRBJ2-7|TRBD1|TRBV19
CASSIDRTGGIGEQYF
TGTGCCAGTAGTATAGACCGAACAGGGGGGATTGGGGAGCAGTACTTC
>-|TRBJ2-6|-|TRBV6-5
CASSWGSISGANVLTF
TGTGCCAGCAGTTGGGGCTCCATCTCTGGGGCCAACGTCCTGACTTTC
>once|TRBJ1-4|TRBD1|TRBV11-1
CASSSWDRGNEKLFF
TGTGCCAGCAGCTCTTGGGACAGGGGCAATGAAAAACTGTTTTTT
>-|TRBJ2-1|TRBD2|TRBV6-4
CASSDSGLAGGGEQFF
TGTGCCAGCAGTGACTCGGGACTAGCGGGGGGCGGTGAGCAGTTCTTC
>-|TRBJ2-1|TRBD1|TRBV5-4
CASSLWGQGVSEQFF
TGTGCCAGCAGCTTGTGGGGACAGGGAGTGAGTGAGCAGTTCTTC
>-|TRBJ2-7|TRBD2|TRBV27
CASSLSASGRVEQYF
TGTGCCAGCAGTTTAAGTGCTAGCGGGAGGGTCGAGCAGTACTTC
>-|TRBJ1-4|-|TRBV15
CATSMGGGRIEKLFF
TGTGCCACCAGCATGGGGGGAGGGCGGATTGAAAAACTGTTTTTT
>-|TRBJ1-2|-|TRBV25-1
CASSEGGAGGYTF
TGTGCCAGCAGTGAGGGCGGCGCGGGGGGCTACACCTTC
>-|TRBJ2-3|TRBD1|TRBV5-1
CASSLETTGGAQYF
TGCGCCAGCAGCTTGGAAACGACAGGGGGAGCGCAGTATTTT
>few|TRBJ1-1|TRBD1|TRBV19
CASSRQGAGTEAFF
TGTGCCAGTAGCCGACAGGGGGCAGGCACTGAAGCTTTCTTT
>once|TRBJ1-2|-|TRBV5-6
CAGLKRQALGYGYTF
TGTGCCGGACTGAAGAGACAGGCCCTTGGGTATGGCTACACCTTC
>-|TRBJ2-5|TRBD1|TRBV10-1
CASSLQGDGTQYF
TGCGCCAGCAGTCTACAGGGGGATGGGACCCAGTACTTC
>-|TRBJ2-3|TRBD2|TRBV5-6
CASSLERGFTDTQYF
TGTGCCAGCAGCTTGGAGCGGGGATTCACAGATACGCAGTATTTT
>-|TRBJ2-7|TRBD1|TRBV6-6
CASSNSGTGSYEQYF
TGTGCCAGCAGTAACTCCGGGACAGGGTCCTACGAGCAGTACTTC
>-|TRBJ2-5|-|TRBV6-4
CASSVAYGETQYF
TGTGCCAGCAGTGTCGCCTATGGTGAGACCCAGTACTTC
>-|TRBJ2-1|TRBD2|TRBV7-9
CASIRAGGPGNEQFF
TGTGCCAGCATCAGAGCGGGGGGGCCCGGCAATGAGCAGTTCTTC
>-|TRBJ2-7|-|TRBV27
CASSLQVTSYEQYF
TGTGCCAGCAGTTTGCAAGTTACTTCCTACGAGCAGTACTTC
>-|TRBJ2-2|-|TRBV5-4
CASSPGRGANTGELFF
TGTGCCAGCAGCCCGGGCCGGGGGGCAAACACCGGGGAGCTGTTTTTT
>-|TRBJ2-1|TRBD2|TRBV4-1
CASSQESGGAMEQFF
TGCGCCAGCAGCCAAGAAAGCGGGGGGGCCATGGAGCAGTTCTTC
>-|TRBJ2-3|TRBD2|TRBV27
CASSPSLAGPRGDTQYF
TGTGCCAGCAGTCCATCCCTAGCGGGACCCAGGGGAGATACGCAGTATTTT
>-|TRBJ2-5|-|TRBV5-1
CASSPDGDQYF
TGCGCCAGCAGCCCGGACGGGGACCAGTACTTC
>-|TRBJ2-7|TRBD2|TRBV6-5
CASSFREGSYEQYF
TGTGCCAGCAGTTTCCGGGAGGGATCCTACGAGCAGTACTTC
>-|TRBJ1-1|-|TRBV14
CASSQKFRSMNTEAFF
TGTGCCAGCAGCCAAAAATTCCGGAGCATGAACACTGAAGCTTTCTTT
>few|TRBJ1-3|-|TRBV18
CASSAAGQGFSGNTIYF
TGTGCCAGCTCAGCGGCCGGTCAGGGCTTCTCTGGAAACACCATATATTTT
>-|TRBJ2-1|TRBD2|TRBV5-1
CASSLTSGKVGEQFF
TGCGCCAGCAGCTTGACTAGCGGGAAGGTGGGTGAGCAGTTCTTC
>-|TRBJ2-1|TRBD2|TRBV4-3
CASSPQTGGGFHQQFF
TGCGCCAGCAGTCCCCAGACGGGCGGGGGGTTTCATCAGCAGTTCTTC
>-|TRBJ1-2|-|TRBV4-1
CASSRPAGSNYGYTF
TGCGCCAGCAGCCGCCCGGCAGGGTCTAACTATGGCTACACCTTC
>-|TRBJ2-3|TRBD2|TRBV4-1
CASSQPGLAGYTDTQYF
TGCGCCAGCAGCCAACCCGGACTAGCGGGGTACACAGATACGCAGTATTTT
>-|TRBJ1-6|-|TRBV11-3
CASSLDSWQGNSPLHF
TGTGCCAGCAGCTTAGATTCTTGGCAGGGAAATTCACCCCTCCACTTT
>-|TRBJ1-4|-|TRBV27
CASSLWGETNEKLFF
TGTGCCAGCAGTTTATGGGGGGAAACTAATGAAAAACTGTTTTTT
>-|TRBJ1-3|-|TRBV9
CASSLRLGGNTIYF
TGTGCCAGCAGTCTGCGACTGGGTGGAAACACCATATATTTT
>-|TRBJ1-2|-|TRBV5-8
CASARGTGRAGYTF
TGTGCCAGCGCCCGAGGAACAGGGAGGGCTGGCTACACCTTC
>few|TRBJ1-2|-|TRBV5-6
CASSPQKLTRGYTF
TGTGCCAGCAGCCCCCAGAAACTAACGCGGGGCTACACCTTC
>-|TRBJ2-3|-|TRBV2
CASESDTQYF
TGTGCCAGCGAGTCAGATACGCAGTATTTT
>few|TRBJ1-1|-|TRBV7-3
CASSLRPGESGAFF
TGTGCCAGCAGCTTAAGGCCAGGGGAATCGGGAGCTTTCTTT
>-|TRBJ2-1|TRBD2|TRBV10-1
CASSEDPGGYNEQFF
TGCGCCAGCAGTGAGGATCCGGGAGGATACAATGAGCAGTTCTTC
>-|TRBJ2-7|TRBD2|TRBV4-1
CASSQAGAGSYEQYF
TGCGCCAGCAGCCAGGCGGGAGCGGGGTCCTACGAGCAGTACTTC
>-|TRBJ2-7|TRBD1|TRBV28
CASSLPGTGGAEQYF
TGTGCCAGCAGCCTCCCCGGGACAGGGGGCGCCGAGCAGTACTTC
>-|TRBJ2-2|TRBD1|TRBV6-4
CASSRTGADTGELFF
TGTGCCAGCAGCAGGACAGGGGCTGACACCGGGGAGCTGTTTTTT
>once|TRBJ1-2|-|TRBV19
CASSIDRNYGYTF
TGTGCCAGTAGTATAGACAGGAACTATGGCTACACCTTC
>-|TRBJ1-1|-|TRBV29-1
CSVRGSNTEAFF
TGCAGCGTTCGGGGGTCGAACACTGAAGCTTTCTTT
>-|TRBJ2-2|-|TRBV10-3
CAISGRANTGELFF
TGTGCCATCAGTGGCAGGGCGAACACCGGGGAGCTGTTTTTT
>-|TRBJ2-5|TRBD2|TRBV19
CASSSQRGGQETQYF
TGTGCCAGTAGTTCCCAACGGGGGGGCCAAGAGACCCAGTACTTC
>-|TRBJ2-1|TRBD2|TRBV11-3
CASSPKERGIHNEQFF
TGTGCCAGCAGTCCTAAGGAGCGGGGGATTCACAATGAGCAGTTCTTC
>-|TRBJ2-2|TRBD2|TRBV7-7
CASSSGLVPGELFF
TGTGCTAGCAGCTCGGGACTAGTGCCCGGGGAGCTGTTTTTT
>-|TRBJ1-1|-|TRBV5-1
CASSLEPGDLTEAFF
TGCGCCAGCAGCTTGGAACCAGGGGATCTCACTGAAGCTTTCTTT
>-|TRBJ2-5|-|TRBV11-3
CASSAGVGETQYF
TGTGCCAGCAGCGCCGGGGTAGGGGAGACCCAGTACTTC
>-|TRBJ2-2|-|TRBV7-6
CASSTQNTGELFF
TGTGCCAGCAGCACACAGAACACCGGGGAGCTGTTTTTT
>-|TRBJ1-6|-|TRBV19
CASRGQGGNSPLHF
TGTGCCAGTAGAGGGCAGGGAGGGAATTCACCCCTCCACTTT
>-|TRBJ1-5|-|TRBV6-5
CASSYSGVGNQPQHF
TGTGCCAGCAGTTATAGCGGGGTTGGCAATCAGCCCCAGCATTTT
>-|TRBJ1-1|-|TRBV27
CASSLTENTEAFF
TGTGCCAGCAGTCTCACAGAGAACACTGAAGCTTTCTTT
>-|TRBJ2-5|-|TRBV28
CASSFGRQETQYF
TGTGCCAGCAGTTTTGGCAGACAAGAGACCCAGTACTTC
>-|TRBJ2-7|TRBD2|TRBV27
CASSSSGRVHEQYF
TGTGCCAGCAGTTCTAGCGGGAGGGTCCACGAGCAGTACTTC
>-|TRBJ2-2|TRBD2|TRBV5-1
CASSGLAGTGELFF
TGCGCCAGCAGCGGGCTAGCGGGCACCGGGGAGCTGTTTTTT
>-|TRBJ2-7|TRBD1|TRBV28
CASSSRTGGSYEQYF
TGTGCCAGCAGTTCTCGGACAGGGGGCTCCTACGAGCAGTACTTC
>-|TRBJ2-3|-|TRBV7-9
CASSSEIRQASSTDTQYF
TGTGCCAGCAGCTCAGAAATAAGACAGGCCAGCAGTACAGATACGCAGTATTTT